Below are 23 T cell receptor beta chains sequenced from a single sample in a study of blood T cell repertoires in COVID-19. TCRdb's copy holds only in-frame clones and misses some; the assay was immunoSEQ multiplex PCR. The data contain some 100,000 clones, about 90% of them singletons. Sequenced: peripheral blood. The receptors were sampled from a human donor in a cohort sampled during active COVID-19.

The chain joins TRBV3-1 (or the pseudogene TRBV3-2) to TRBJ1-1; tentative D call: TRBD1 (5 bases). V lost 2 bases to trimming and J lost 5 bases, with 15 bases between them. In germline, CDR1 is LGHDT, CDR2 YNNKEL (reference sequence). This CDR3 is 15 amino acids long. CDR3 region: CASSQFFGGYTEAFF. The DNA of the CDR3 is TGTGCCAGCAGCCAATTCTTCGGGGGATATACTGAAGCTTTCTTT.

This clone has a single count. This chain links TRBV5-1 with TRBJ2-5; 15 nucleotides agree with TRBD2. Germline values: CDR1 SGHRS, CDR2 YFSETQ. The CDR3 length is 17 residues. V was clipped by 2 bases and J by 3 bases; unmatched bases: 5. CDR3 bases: TGCGCCAGCAGCTTCGGACTAGCGGGGGGGCTTAAAGAGACCCAGTACTTC. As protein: CASSFGLAGGLKETQYF. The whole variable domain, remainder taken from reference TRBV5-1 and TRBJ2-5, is KAGVTQTPRYLIKTRGQQVTLSCSPISGHRSVSWYQQTPGQGLQFLFEYFSETQRNKGNFPGRFSGRQFSNSRSEMNVSTLELGDSALYLCASSFGLAGGLKETQYFGPGTRLLVL.

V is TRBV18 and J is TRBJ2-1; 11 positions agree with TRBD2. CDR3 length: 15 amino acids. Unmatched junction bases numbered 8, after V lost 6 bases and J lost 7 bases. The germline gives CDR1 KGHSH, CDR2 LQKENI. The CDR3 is CASSPTSGRFNEQFF. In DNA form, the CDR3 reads TGTGCCAGCTCCCCAACTAGCGGGAGATTTAATGAGCAGTTCTTC. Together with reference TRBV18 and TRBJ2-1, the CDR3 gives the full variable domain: NAGVMQNPRHLVRRRGQEARLRCSPMKGHSHVYWYRQLPEEGLKFMVYLQKENIIDESGMPKERFSAEFPKEGPSILRIQQVVRGDSAAYFCASSPTSGRFNEQFFGPGTRLTVL.

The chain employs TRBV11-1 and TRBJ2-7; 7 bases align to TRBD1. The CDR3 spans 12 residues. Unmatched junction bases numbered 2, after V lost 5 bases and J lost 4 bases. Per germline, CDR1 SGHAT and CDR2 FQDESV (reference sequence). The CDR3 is CASSRDSYEQYF. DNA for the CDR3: TGTGCCAGCAGCCGGGACAGTTACGAGCAGTACTTC.

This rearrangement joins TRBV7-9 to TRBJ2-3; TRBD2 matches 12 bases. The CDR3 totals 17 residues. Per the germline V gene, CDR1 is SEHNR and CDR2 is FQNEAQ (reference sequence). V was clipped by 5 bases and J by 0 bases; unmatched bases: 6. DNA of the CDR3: TGTGCCAGCAGCACCCTGACTAGCGGGAGAAGCACAGATACGCAGTATTTT. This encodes CASSTLTSGRSTDTQYF.

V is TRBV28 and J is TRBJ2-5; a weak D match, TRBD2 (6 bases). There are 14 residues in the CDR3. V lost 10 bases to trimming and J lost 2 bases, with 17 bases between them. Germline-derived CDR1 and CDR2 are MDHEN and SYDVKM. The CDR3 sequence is CATEPSGTQETQYF. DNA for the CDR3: TGTGCCACCGAACCGTCGGGGACTCAAGAGACCCAGTACTTC.

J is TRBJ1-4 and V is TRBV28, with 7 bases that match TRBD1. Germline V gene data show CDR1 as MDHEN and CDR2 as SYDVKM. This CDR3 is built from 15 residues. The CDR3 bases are TGTGCGGACAACGGACAGGAGCTAACTAATGAAAAACTGTTTTTT. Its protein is CADNGQELTNEKLFF. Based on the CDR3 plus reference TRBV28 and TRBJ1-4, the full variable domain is DVKVTQSSRYLVKRTGEKVFLECVQDMDHENMFWYRQDPGLGLRLIYFSYDVKMKEKGDIPEGYSVSREKKERFSLILESASTNQTSMYLCADNGQELTNEKLFFGSGTQLSVL.

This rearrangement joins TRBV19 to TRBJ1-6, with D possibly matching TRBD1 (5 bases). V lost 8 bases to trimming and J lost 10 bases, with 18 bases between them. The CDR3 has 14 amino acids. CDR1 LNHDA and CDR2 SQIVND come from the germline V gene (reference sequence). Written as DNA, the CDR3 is TGTGCCAGTGCCCCCAGACAGTCACCCTCACCCCTCCACTTT. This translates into CASAPRQSPSPLHF.

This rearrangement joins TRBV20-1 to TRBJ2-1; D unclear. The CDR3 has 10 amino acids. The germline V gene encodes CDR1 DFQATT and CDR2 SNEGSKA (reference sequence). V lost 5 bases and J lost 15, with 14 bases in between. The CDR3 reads CSALQEKRFF. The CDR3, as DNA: TGCAGTGCTCTCCAAGAAAAGCGGTTCTTC.

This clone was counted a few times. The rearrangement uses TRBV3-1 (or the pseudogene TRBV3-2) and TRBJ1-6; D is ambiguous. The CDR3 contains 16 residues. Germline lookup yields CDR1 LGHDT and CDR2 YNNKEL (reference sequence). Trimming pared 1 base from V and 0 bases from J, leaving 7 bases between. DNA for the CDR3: TGTGCCAGCAGCCAAGCCGTGAGCTCCTATAATTCACCCCTCCACTTT. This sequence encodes CASSQAVSSYNSPLHF.

The CDR3 sequence is CASKRPAGTEAFF. CDR3 nucleotides: TGTGCCAGTAAACGGCCCGCAGGGACTGAAGCTTTCTTT. The V call is TRBV19, the J call TRBJ1-1, with TRBD1 as a possible D gene (5 bases). This CDR3 spans 13 amino acids. Germline-derived CDR1 and CDR2 are LNHDA and SQIVND (reference sequence). V lost 7 bases and J lost 5, with 14 bases in between.

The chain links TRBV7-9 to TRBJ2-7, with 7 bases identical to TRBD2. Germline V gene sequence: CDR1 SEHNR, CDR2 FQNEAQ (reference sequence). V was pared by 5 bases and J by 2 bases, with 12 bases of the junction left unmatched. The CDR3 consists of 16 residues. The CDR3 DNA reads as TGTGCCAGCAGCCCAGACCTGGCGGGGGATACCTACGAGCAGTACTTC. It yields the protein CASSPDLAGDTYEQYF.

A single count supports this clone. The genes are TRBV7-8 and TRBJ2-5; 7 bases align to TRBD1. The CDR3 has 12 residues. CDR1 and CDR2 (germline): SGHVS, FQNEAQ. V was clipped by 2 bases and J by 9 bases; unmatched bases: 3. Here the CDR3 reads CASSLIQGPQYF. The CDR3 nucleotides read TGTGCCAGCAGCTTAATACAGGGGCCCCAGTACTTC.

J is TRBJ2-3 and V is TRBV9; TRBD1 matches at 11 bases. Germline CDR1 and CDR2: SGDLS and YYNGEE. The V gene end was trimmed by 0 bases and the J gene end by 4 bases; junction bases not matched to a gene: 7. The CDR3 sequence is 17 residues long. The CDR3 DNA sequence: TGTGCCAGCAGCGTAGCTCTGGGGGACAGGGGGGCAGATACGCAGTATTTT. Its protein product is CASSVALGDRGADTQYF. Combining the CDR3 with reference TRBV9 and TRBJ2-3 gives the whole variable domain DSGVTQTPKHLITATGQRVTLRCSPRSGDLSVYWYQQSLDQGLQFLIQYYNGEERAKGNILERFSAQQFPDLHSELNLSSLELGDSALYFCASSVALGDRGADTQYFGPGTRLTVL.

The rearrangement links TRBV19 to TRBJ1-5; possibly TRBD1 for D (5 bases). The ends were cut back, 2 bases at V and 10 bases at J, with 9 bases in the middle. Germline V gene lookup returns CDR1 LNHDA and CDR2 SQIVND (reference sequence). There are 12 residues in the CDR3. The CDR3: CASSIRGFPQHF. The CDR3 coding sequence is TGTGCCAGTAGTATAAGGGGCTTTCCCCAGCATTTT.

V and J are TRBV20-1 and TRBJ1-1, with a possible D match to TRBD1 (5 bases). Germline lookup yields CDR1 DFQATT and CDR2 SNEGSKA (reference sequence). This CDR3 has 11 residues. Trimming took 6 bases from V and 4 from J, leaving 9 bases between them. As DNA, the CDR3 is TGCAGTGCCCCGGGGGTCACTGAAGCTTTCTTT. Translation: CSAPGVTEAFF.

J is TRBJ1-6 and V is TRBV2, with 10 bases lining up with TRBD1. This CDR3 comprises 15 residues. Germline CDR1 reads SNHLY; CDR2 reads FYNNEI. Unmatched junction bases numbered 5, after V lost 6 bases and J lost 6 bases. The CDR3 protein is CASRRQGARNSPLHF. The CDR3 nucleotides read TGTGCCAGCAGGCGACAGGGGGCCCGTAATTCACCCCTCCACTTT.

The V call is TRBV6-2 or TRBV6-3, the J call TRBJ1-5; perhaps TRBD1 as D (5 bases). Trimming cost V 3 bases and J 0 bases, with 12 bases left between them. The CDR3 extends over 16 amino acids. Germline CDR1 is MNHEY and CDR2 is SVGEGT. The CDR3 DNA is TGTGCCAGCAGTTATCTTGACAGACTTAGCAATCAGCCCCAGCATTTT. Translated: CASSYLDRLSNQPQHF.

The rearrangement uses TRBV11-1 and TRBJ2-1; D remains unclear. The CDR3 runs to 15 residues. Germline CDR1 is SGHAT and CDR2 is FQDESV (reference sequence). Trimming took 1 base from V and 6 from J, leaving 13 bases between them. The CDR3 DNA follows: TGTGCCAGCAGCTTAGTTCCACCTAACCGCAATGAGCAGTTCTTC. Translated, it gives CASSLVPPNRNEQFF.

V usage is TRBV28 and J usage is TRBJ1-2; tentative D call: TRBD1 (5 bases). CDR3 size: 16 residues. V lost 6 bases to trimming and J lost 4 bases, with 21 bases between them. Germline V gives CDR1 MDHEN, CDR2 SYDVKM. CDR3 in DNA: TGTGCCAGCAGGGAATCTGGTCCGGGGGGAGCCTATGGCTACACCTTC. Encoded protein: CASRESGPGGAYGYTF.

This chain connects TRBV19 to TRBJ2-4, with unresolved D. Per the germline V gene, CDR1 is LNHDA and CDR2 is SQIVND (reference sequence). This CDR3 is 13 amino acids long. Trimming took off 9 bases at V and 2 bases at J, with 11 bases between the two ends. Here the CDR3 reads CASLEPPKNIQYF. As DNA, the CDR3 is TGTGCCAGCTTGGAGCCCCCCAAAAACATTCAGTACTTC.

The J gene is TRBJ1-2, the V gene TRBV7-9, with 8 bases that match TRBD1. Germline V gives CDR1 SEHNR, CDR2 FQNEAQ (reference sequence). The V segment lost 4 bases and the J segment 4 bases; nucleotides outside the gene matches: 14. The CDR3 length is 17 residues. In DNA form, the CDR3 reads TGTGCCAGCAGCTGGGACTCGACAGGGGAGGTGGGCTATGGCTACACCTTC. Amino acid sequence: CASSWDSTGEVGYGYTF.

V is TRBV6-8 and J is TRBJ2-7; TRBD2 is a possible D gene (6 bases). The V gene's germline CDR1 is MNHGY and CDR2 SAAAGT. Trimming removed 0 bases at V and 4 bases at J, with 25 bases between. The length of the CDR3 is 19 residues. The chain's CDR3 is CASSYSAGRRRVPLYEQYF. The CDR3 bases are TGTGCCAGCAGTTACTCTGCGGGAAGGAGACGTGTGCCCCTTTACGAGCAGTACTTC.